This record looks at one TCR beta chain sequence and its context. It lacks a known antigen. Base qualities are not provided; no much larger clone lies one nucleotide away. The CDR3, from cysteine to phenylalanine, totals 15 residues. The sequence is cut down to CDR3 DNA, 45 bases in frame from base 1. CDR1 and CDR2 were assigned from the germline V gene (reference sequence) as LNHNV and YYDKDF. Trimming at the junction amounts to 0 bases on V and 8 bases on J, and the germline ends lie 11 bases apart. Collaborating institutions collected whole blood in K2EDTA tubes following their own protocols. For TCRbeta analysis, collaborators shipped samples in one of three forms: frozen whole blood, isolated PBMCs, or DNA extracted from either of those sample types. TCRbeta CDR3 regions were amplified from genomic DNA by means of the immunoSEQ Assay, a bias-controlled multiplex PCR. The study's processing was this. Within the assay, amplification of reference gene primers was used to estimate how many nucleated cells each sample contained. To quantify the absolute abundance of each unique TCRbeta CDR3 rearrangement, sequence reads were collapsed and filtered. For each sample, productive Simpson clonality was calculated as the square root of Simpson's diversity index over productive rearrangements. Drawn from immuneACCESS, this table holds only the in-frame rearrangements with V and J called that TCRdb kept. Clones are partly lost; checked studies trace under half to an unresolved V gene and leave the rest unexplained. V, J and clone size are taken as reported in that table, and D and trimming were inferred from the DNA itself. The sample contains about 58,000 clones, 78% of them found a single time. Jointly, the top ten make up roughly 5.3% of the sample.

The sample is drawn from a study of blood T cell repertoires in COVID-19 (TCRdb year 2020). As for the study more broadly: The collaborator samples originated in the United States, Italy and Spain and spanned the acute and convalescent phases of COVID-19. Where available, HLA class I and class II types were obtained from metadata supplied by the sample provider rather than from assay-based typing. Samples came from the ongoing ImmuneRACE study (first 160 participants) plus 1,254 subjects from 6 global collaborators. Sample metadata almost always included a de-identified subject ID, COVID-19 status, age in years and sex. The dataset comprised deeply sampled blood TCRbeta repertoires from subjects exposed to, actively infected with, or recovered from COVID-19. The repertoires were made available in a free public database intended to serve as a resource for research on the immune response to SARS-CoV-2. The material from the prospective study consisted of cDNA or gDNA derived from T cells, B-cell-depleted T cells, or PBMCs. Broad study findings and their caveats: Clinical and demographic metadata were provided uncurated, with the amount varying by source and participant.

Sequenced material: peripheral blood. This sequence uses TRBV15 and TRBJ1-6; the D gene is perhaps TRBD1, on 5 matching bases. The clonotype originates from a human donor in a cohort sampled during active COVID-19. The bases are TGTGCCACCAGCAGAGATGGAATAGGGGATTCACCCCTCCACTTT. This yields the protein CATSRDGIGDSPLHF.